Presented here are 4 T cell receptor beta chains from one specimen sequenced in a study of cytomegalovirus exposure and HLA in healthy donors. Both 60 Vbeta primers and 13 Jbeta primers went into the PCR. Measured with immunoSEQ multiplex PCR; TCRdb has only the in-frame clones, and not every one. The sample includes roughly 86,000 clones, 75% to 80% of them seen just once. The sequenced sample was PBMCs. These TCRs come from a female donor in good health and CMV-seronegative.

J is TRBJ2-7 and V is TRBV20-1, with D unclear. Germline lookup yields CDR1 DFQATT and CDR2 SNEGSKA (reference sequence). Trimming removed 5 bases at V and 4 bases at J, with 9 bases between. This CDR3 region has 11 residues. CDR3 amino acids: CSAPTLYEQYF. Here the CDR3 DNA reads TGCAGTGCTCCGACATTATACGAGCAGTACTTC.

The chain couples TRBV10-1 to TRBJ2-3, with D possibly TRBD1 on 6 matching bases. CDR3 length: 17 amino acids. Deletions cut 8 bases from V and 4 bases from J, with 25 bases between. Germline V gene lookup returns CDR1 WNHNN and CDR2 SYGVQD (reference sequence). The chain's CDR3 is CASLYYASYRVPDTQYF. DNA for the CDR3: TGCGCCAGCCTCTATTACGCATCATACAGGGTTCCAGATACGCAGTATTTT.

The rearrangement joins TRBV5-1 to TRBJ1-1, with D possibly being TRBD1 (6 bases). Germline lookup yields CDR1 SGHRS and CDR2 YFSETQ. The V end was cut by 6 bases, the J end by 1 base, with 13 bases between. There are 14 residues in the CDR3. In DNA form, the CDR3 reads TGCGCCAGCAATACAGGGATGGAGAACACTGAAGCTTTCTTT. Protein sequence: CASNTGMENTEAFF.

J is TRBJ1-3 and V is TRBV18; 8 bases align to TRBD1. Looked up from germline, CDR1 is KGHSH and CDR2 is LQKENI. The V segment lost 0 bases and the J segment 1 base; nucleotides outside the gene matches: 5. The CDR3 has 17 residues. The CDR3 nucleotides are TGTGCCAGCTCACCACCGCTAGGGACAGGATCTGGAAACACCATATATTTT. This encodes CASSPPLGTGSGNTIYF.